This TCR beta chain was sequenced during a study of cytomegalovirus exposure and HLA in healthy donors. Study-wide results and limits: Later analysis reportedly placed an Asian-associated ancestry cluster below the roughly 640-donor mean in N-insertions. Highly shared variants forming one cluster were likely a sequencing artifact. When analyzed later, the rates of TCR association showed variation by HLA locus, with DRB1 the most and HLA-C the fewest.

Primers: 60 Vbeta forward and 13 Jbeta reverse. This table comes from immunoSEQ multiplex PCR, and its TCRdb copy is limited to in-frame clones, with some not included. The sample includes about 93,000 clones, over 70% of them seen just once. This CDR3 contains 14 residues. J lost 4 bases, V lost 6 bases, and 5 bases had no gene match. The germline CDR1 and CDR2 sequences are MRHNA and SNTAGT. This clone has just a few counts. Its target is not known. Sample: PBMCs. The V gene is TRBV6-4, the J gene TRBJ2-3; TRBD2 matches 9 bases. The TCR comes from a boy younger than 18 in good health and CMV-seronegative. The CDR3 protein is CASSGSGGADTQYF. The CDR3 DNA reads TGTGCCAGCAGCGGTAGCGGGGGCGCAGATACGCAGTATTTT.